The clone carrying this TCR beta chain was seen a handful of times. Its specificity is unknown. V lost 4 bases, J lost 10 bases, and 13 bases stayed unmatched. CDR1 SGHRS and CDR2 YFSETQ come from the germline V gene. This CDR3 region has 15 residues. The data were obtained in a study of blood T cells in healthy people across ages. A second roughly 6 to 12 cycle PCR used barcoded and J-beta primers. Each CDR3 protein is one row after TCRdb ran MiXCR on the 5' RACE reads. Of about 640,000 distinct CDR3 sequences in the sample, around 54% were seen once. Study results and limitations: Fewer expanded clones and more diversity marked long-lived versus aged donors.

The origin of this receptor is a man in his 60s in good health. The sequenced sample consisted of blood. The chain recombines TRBV5-1 with TRBJ1-2, with 10 bases aligning to TRBD1. This chain's CDR3 is CASSAPDRGVEDYTF. The CDR3 DNA sequence: TGCGCCAGCAGCGCCCCGGACAGGGGGGTTGAGGACTACACCTTC. The whole variable domain, remainder taken from reference TRBV5-1 and TRBJ1-2, is KAGVTQTPRYLIKTRGQQVTLSCSPISGHRSVSWYQQTPGQGLQFLFEYFSETQRNKGNFPGRFSGRQFSNSRSEMNVSTLELGDSALYLCASSAPDRGVEDYTFGSGTRLTVV.